This T cell receptor beta chain was recovered during a study of CD8+ T cells in alopecia areata. Study-wide findings and caveats: Persistence during tofacitinib was seen for many expanded lesional clones in scalp and blood.

Germline CDR1 SQVTM, CDR2 ANQGSEA. The CDR3 sequence is 11 residues long. This clone was seen only a few times. The antigen is unknown. Extracted RNA was reverse transcribed, and the resulting cDNA served as sequencing template. Produced via immunoSEQ multiplex PCR; TCRdb's table is partial and in-frame only. The sample holds around 190,000 clones, around 60% seen once. Treatment here: oral pan-JAK inhibitor, 5-10 mg twice daily. Researchers took lesional scalp punch biopsies and peripheral blood from people who were alopecia areata patients. Starting from PBMCs, sorting isolated CD4+ and CD8+ T cells. Specimen: CD4+ T cells sorted from blood, collected between weeks 49 and 50, from a patient treated with tofacitinib. This clonotype originated in a human donor with alopecia areata. The V call is TRBV29-1, the J call TRBJ1-4; possible D gene TRBD1, 5 bases. For the CDR3, the DNA is TGCAGTTCCAGGGAGGGGGAAAAACTGTTTTTT. Its protein is CSSREGEKLFF.